The 19 T cell receptor beta chains listed next were all sequenced from one sample in a study of T cells after yellow fever vaccination (dated by TCRdb to the late 2010s). The meaning of the sample's treatment or condition label: live attenuated yellow fever vaccine strain. Library creation used 5' RACE. The sequencing machine was an Illumina NovaSeq 6000. TCRdb reanalyzed the raw reads on its own, using fastp at Q25 for trimming and MiXCR for clone calling, and kept in-frame beta chains. Each entry merges the rows of one CDR3 protein and shows their most common DNA and genes. This sample has some 300,000 distinct CDR3 sequences in its table, and more than 3% of those were observed once. The top ten clonotypes cover about 25% of the sample. The input for sequencing was PBMCs, taken on the day of the yellow fever booster vaccination. The origin of the receptors is a man between 18 and 35 years old who received the YFV17D yellow fever vaccine.

This clonotype was detected only a few times. V gene TRBV30 combines with J gene TRBJ2-7; D uncertain. V shed 0 bases and J shed 5 bases, with 11 bases lying between them. From germline, CDR1 is GTSNPN and CDR2 SVGIG (reference sequence). This CDR3 is 13 amino acids long. The CDR3: CAWSVNVGDEQYF. DNA of the CDR3: TGTGCCTGGAGTGTAAATGTCGGCGACGAGCAGTACTTC.

This clonotype was recorded a few times. CDR3: CASSQEDRLTDTQYF. The CDR3 nucleotides are TGCGCCAGCAGCCAAGAAGACAGACTCACAGATACGCAGTATTTT. The chain is built from TRBV4-1 and TRBJ2-3, with D possibly matching TRBD1 (5 bases). Germline assignment: CDR1 MGHRA and CDR2 YSYEKL. The CDR3 is 15 residues long. Trimming stripped 0 bases from V and 2 bases from J, with 9 bases between.

This clonotype was counted only a few times. The rearrangement joins TRBV2 to TRBJ2-5; D is unresolved. CDR1 is SNHLY, CDR2 FYNNEI, per germline. Trimming took off 5 bases at V and 5 bases at J, with 18 bases between the two ends. CDR3 length: 15 residues. In DNA form, the CDR3 reads TGTGCCAGCAGTTCCCTCGCGCCGCCCAGGGAGACCCAGTACTTC. Residues: CASSSLAPPRETQYF.

This clonotype was observed many times. The gene calls are TRBV9 and TRBJ1-1; 7 bases line up with TRBD1. The germline V gene has CDR1 SGDLS and CDR2 YYNGEE. The CDR3 extends over 17 amino acids. V trimming: 2 bases; J trimming: 8 bases; junction bases outside the gene matches: 18. The CDR3 is CASSVTSWTGSRREAFF. CDR3 in DNA: TGTGCCAGCAGCGTGACCTCTTGGACAGGCTCAAGAAGAGAAGCTTTCTTT.

This clonotype was detected a few times. This chain connects TRBV27 to TRBJ1-2; no clear D. CDR1 is MNHEY and CDR2 is SMNVEV in the germline V gene (reference sequence). V gave up 10 bases and J gave up 5 bases, with 8 bases separating them. The CDR3 loop spans 10 amino acids. CDR3 amino acids: CANTKYGYTF. The CDR3 bases are TGTGCCAACACGAAGTATGGCTACACCTTC.

This clonotype was observed many times. This chain joins TRBV5-1 and TRBJ2-7; D could derive from TRBD1 or TRBD2 (5 bases each). The germline CDR1 and CDR2 sequences are SGHRS and YFSETQ. The ends were cut back, 0 bases at V and 1 base at J, with 20 bases in the middle. The CDR3 is made up of 18 amino acids. The CDR3 sequence is CASSLEVQGAGASYEQYF. The CDR3 DNA is TGCGCCAGCAGCTTGGAGGTTCAAGGGGCGGGCGCTTCCTACGAGCAGTACTTC.

This clonotype was counted at least ten times. The chain joins TRBV4-2 to TRBJ2-3; D uncertain. The CDR3 runs to 14 residues. CDR1 LGHNA and CDR2 YNFKEQ come from the germline V gene. The V and J ends lost 3 bases and 3 bases respectively, with 10 bases between them. As DNA, the CDR3 is TGTGCCAGCAGCCAGGCTGCAGTGACAGATACGCAGTATTTT. It is translated as CASSQAAVTDTQYF.

V usage is TRBV18 and J usage is TRBJ2-7, with 7 positions matching TRBD1. Germline lookup yields CDR1 KGHSH and CDR2 LQKENI. The CDR3 contains 13 residues. V shed 4 bases and J 2 bases; nucleotides not matched to a gene: 2. CDR3 residues: CASSRDRAYEQYV. The CDR3 region has the DNA TGTGCCAGCTCACGGGACAGAGCCTACGAGCAGTACGTC.

Ten or more counts support this clonotype. The chain has TRBV12-3 or TRBV12-4 and TRBJ2-3; 7 nucleotides agree with TRBD1. The CDR3 contains 15 residues. V was clipped by 2 bases and J by 0 bases; unmatched bases: 2. This chain's CDR3 is CASSLRGPSTDTQYF. The CDR3 DNA is TGTGCCAGCAGTTTAAGGGGGCCTAGCACAGATACGCAGTATTTT.

This clonotype was counted at least ten times. The rearrangement uses TRBV11-2 and TRBJ2-5; no firm D call. Germline CDR1 is SGHAT and CDR2 is FQNNGV. This CDR3 has 16 amino acids. V was clipped by 5 bases and J by 2 bases, with 18 bases between them. The CDR3, as DNA: TGTGCCAGCAGCCGTCGAATGATGTGGAAGCAAGAGACCCAGTACTTC. It specifies CASSRRMMWKQETQYF.

The rearrangement uses TRBV7-9 and TRBJ1-2, with D possibly being TRBD1 (5 bases). CDR1 is SEHNR and CDR2 is FQNEAQ in the germline V gene (reference sequence). Trimming took off 5 bases at V and 5 bases at J, with 9 bases between the two ends. The CDR3 is 12 amino acids. The CDR3 loop is CASSKTAYGYTF. CDR3 nucleotide sequence: TGTGCCAGCAGCAAGACAGCTTATGGCTACACCTTC.

The rearrangement joins TRBV20-1 to TRBJ1-2; D might be TRBD1 (5 bases). CDR3 length: 13 amino acids. CDR1 is DFQATT and CDR2 is SNEGSKA in the germline V gene (reference sequence). Trimming pared 1 base from V and 6 bases from J, leaving 12 bases between. As DNA, the CDR3 is TGCAGTGCTAGAGTGGGGGGAATGAATGGCTACACCTTC. It is translated as CSARVGGMNGYTF.

This clonotype has ten or more counts. Here the CDR3 reads CSARPIAGVYEQYF. The CDR3 nucleotides are TGCAGTGCTAGGCCCATAGCGGGGGTCTACGAGCAGTACTTC. The V and J genes are TRBV20-1 and TRBJ2-7, with 9 bases identical to TRBD2. J lost 3 bases, V lost 3 bases, and 6 bases had no gene match. Germline CDR1 and CDR2: DFQATT and SNEGSKA (reference sequence). The CDR3 is 14 residues long.

The chain couples TRBV9 to TRBJ2-3, with unresolved D. The germline CDR1 and CDR2 sequences are SGDLS and YYNGEE. V was pared by 2 bases and J by 7 bases, with 8 bases between. The CDR3 is made up of 12 amino acids. CDR3 in DNA: TGTGCCAGCAGCGTCCGCAGCCATACGCAGTATTTT. Translating gives CASSVRSHTQYF.

Many counts were recorded for this clonotype. J is TRBJ2-3 and V is TRBV5-4, with D possibly being TRBD1 (6 bases). Germline V gene lookup returns CDR1 SGHNT and CDR2 YYREEE (reference sequence). V lost 2 bases, J lost 4 bases, and 11 bases lay in between. This CDR3 region has 14 residues. The CDR3 sequence: CASSFGRGSDTQYF. For the CDR3, the DNA is TGTGCCAGCAGCTTTGGTAGGGGGTCAGATACGCAGTATTTT.

This clonotype was seen at least ten times. The genes are TRBV5-1 and TRBJ2-7, with TRBD2 as a possible D gene (6 bases). This CDR3 contains 15 residues. CDR1 and CDR2 from the germline V gene are SGHRS and YFSETQ. The V end lost 0 bases, the J end lost 0 bases, and 10 bases lay between the germline ends. The CDR3 sequence is CASSLEGRSSYEQYF. CDR3 DNA: TGCGCCAGCAGCTTGGAAGGGAGGAGCTCCTACGAGCAGTACTTC. Drawing the rest from reference TRBV5-1 and TRBJ2-7, the complete variable domain is KAGVTQTPRYLIKTRGQQVTLSCSPISGHRSVSWYQQTPGQGLQFLFEYFSETQRNKGNFPGRFSGRQFSNSRSEMNVSTLELGDSALYLCASSLEGRSSYEQYFGPGTRLTVT.

CDR3 region: CASSPTPRQAKTQYF. The CDR3 DNA reads TGTGCCAGCTCACCTACCCCAAGACAGGCAAAGACCCAGTACTTC. This rearrangement joins TRBV18 to TRBJ2-5; possible D gene TRBD1, 6 bases. CDR3 length: 15 amino acids. V lost 3 bases and J 6 bases, leaving 17 bases between the germline ends. Germline V gene lookup returns CDR1 KGHSH and CDR2 LQKENI.

This clonotype was observed at least ten times. The gene calls are TRBV7-6 and TRBJ1-6; D is possibly TRBD1 (6 bases). The CDR3 extends over 15 amino acids. Trimming cost V 1 base and J 7 bases, with 11 bases left between them. Germline CDR1 is SGHVS and CDR2 is FNYEAQ. The CDR3 bases are TGTGCCAGCAGCTTAGGTAGAGGGGGGAATTCACCCCTCCACTTT. The encoded protein is CASSLGRGGNSPLHF.

This clonotype was observed at least ten times. The J gene is TRBJ1-1, the V gene TRBV7-9; D gene unclear. Germline assignment: CDR1 SEHNR and CDR2 FQNEAQ (reference sequence). The CDR3 contains 12 residues. V lost 3 bases and J lost 5, with 7 bases in between. The CDR3 reads CASSLLGTEAFF. The DNA of the CDR3 is TGTGCCAGCAGCTTGCTGGGGACTGAAGCTTTCTTT.